These 5 T cell receptor beta chains came from one sample sequenced in a study of early T cells in non-severe SARS-CoV-2 infection. TCRdb fed the 5' RACE reads into MiXCR, producing one record per CDR3 protein. The top ten clones hold 6.4% of a sample with 68,000 or so distinct CDR3 sequences, roughly 10% of them seen once. Sequencing was carried out using whole blood. These receptors came from an adult who was a healthcare worker with PCR-confirmed SARS-CoV-2 infection or an uninfected control (not recorded which).

This clonotype came up a few times. This chain joins TRBV2 and TRBJ1-3, with TRBD1 as a possible D gene (6 bases). In germline, CDR1 is SNHLY, CDR2 FYNNEI. V dropped 4 bases and J dropped 4 bases, with 23 bases sitting between them. The CDR3 has 18 residues. DNA of the CDR3: TGTGCCAGCAGTGCCCTCCGGGGCAGGGGAGCGCAAGGAAACACCATATATTTT. Its translation is CASSALRGRGAQGNTIYF.

This clonotype was counted only a few times. The chain has TRBV6-5 and TRBJ2-3; the D gene could be TRBD1 or TRBD2 (5 bases each). V lost 5 bases and J 5 bases, leaving 14 bases between the germline ends. The CDR3 is 14 amino acids. Per the germline V gene, CDR1 is MNHEY and CDR2 is SVGAGI. The CDR3 region is CASSRDSAGDTQYF. The DNA of the CDR3 is TGTGCCAGCAGTCGTGACAGCGCGGGAGATACGCAGTATTTT.

This clonotype occurred many times. The genes are TRBV12-3 or TRBV12-4 and TRBJ1-2; no definite D call. V lost 6 bases, J lost 0 bases, and 8 bases lay in between. CDR3 size: 13 residues. The CDR3 DNA reads TGTGCCAGCAGCCCTTCGCCTAACTATGGCTACACCTTC. Protein product: CASSPSPNYGYTF.

The chain uses TRBV20-1 and TRBJ2-7; 7 bases match TRBD2. This CDR3 region has 13 residues. CDR1 and CDR2 (germline): DFQATT, SNEGSKA (reference sequence). The CDR3 loop is CSATGGSGYEQYF. The CDR3 DNA is TGCAGCGCAACCGGCGGGAGTGGATACGAGCAGTACTTC.

The table lists this clonotype with many counts. This rearrangement joins TRBV11-2 to TRBJ1-6; D gene unclear. The CDR3 has 15 residues. The germline gives CDR1 SGHAT, CDR2 FQNNGV. The V end lost 0 bases, the J end lost 6 bases, and 9 bases lay between the germline ends. CDR3 sequence: CASSLDRTVNSPLHF. The CDR3, as DNA: TGTGCCAGCAGCTTAGACAGGACGGTTAATTCACCCCTCCACTTT.